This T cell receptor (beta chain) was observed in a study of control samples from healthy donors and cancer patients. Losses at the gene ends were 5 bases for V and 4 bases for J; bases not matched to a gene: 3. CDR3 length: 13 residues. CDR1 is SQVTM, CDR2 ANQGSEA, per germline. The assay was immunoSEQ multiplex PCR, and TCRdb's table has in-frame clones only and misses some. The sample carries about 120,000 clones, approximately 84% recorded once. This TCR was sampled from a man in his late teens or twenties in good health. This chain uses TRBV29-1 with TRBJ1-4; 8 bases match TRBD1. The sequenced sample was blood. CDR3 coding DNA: TGCAGCGTTTCCGGACAGGGTAATGAAAAACTGTTTTTT. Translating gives CSVSGQGNEKLFF.